This T cell receptor (beta chain) was found in a study of T cell responses to AZD1222 COVID-19 vaccine. The CDR3 consists of 12 residues. V was cut by 5 bases and J by 6 bases, with 9 bases left in between. This clone was found a few times. Sequencing used immunoSEQ multiplex PCR; TCRdb keeps in-frame clones, though not all of them. The sample yields some 120,000 clones, nearly 90% seen once. The sequence derives from an adult in good health. The chain is built from TRBV12-3 or TRBV12-4 and TRBJ2-3; the D is unclear. This sample comprised peripheral blood, obtained on day 0 of AZD1222 vaccination. CDR3: CASSVLRDTQYF. The DNA for the CDR3 is TGTGCCAGCAGTGTTCTTAGGGATACGCAGTATTTT.